The source of this T cell receptor beta chain is a study of T cell responses to AZD1222 COVID-19 vaccine. Germline assignment: CDR1 SEHNR and CDR2 FQNEAQ (reference sequence). The germline V and J ends were trimmed by 5 bases and 2 bases, with 16 bases remaining between them. The CDR3 covers 15 residues. Libraries were prepared by immunoSEQ multiplex PCR; TCRdb keeps only in-frame clonotypes and omits some of them. The sample yields roughly 120,000 clones, about 85% seen once. The receptor was isolated from an adult in good health. Source: peripheral blood, taken on day 0 of AZD1222 vaccination. This chain joins TRBV7-9 and TRBJ2-7; D may correspond to TRBD1 or TRBD2 (5 bases each). The CDR3: CASSPRDGRAYEQYF. For the CDR3, the DNA is TGTGCCAGCAGCCCTAGGGACGGGCGGGCCTACGAGCAGTACTTC.